This T cell receptor (beta chain) is from a study of cytomegalovirus exposure and HLA in healthy donors (dated by TCRdb to between 2016 and 2019). For context, the study as a whole: According to a later analysis, the roughly 130 validation repertoires were produced on the same platform as the 700 or so repertoires of the first cohort. Along with the roughly 610-subject first cohort, a separate validation cohort of about 110 different subjects was used. The study aimed to test whether signatures of past pathogen exposure could be identified by cataloging public T cell receptors. High-throughput TCR immunosequencing, statistical association of individual TCRs with disease status, and machine learning were combined to predict cytomegalovirus infection status.

The library came from the immunoSEQ multiplex PCR assay. As for how the authors treated the data: A statistical classification framework was built for diagnosing cytomegalovirus status from the catalog of TCR beta chain sequences. In its TCRdb copy, this immuneACCESS table keeps in-frame sequences only and misses some clones. Where compared with another copy, unresolved V genes explain less than half of these, and the others have no known cause. V, J and clone size were drawn from that table, and D and trimming were deduced from the DNA. The sample contains some 250,000 clones, around 87% of them found a single time. Of the sample, under 0.4% falls within the top ten clones. The study at large found these results: In a later analysis, TCRs clustered in the first cohort were found to also tend to co-occur in the 100 to 150 validation repertoires, with around 94% of cluster scores above 0. A total of fewer than 200 TCR beta chains were listed by the study as associated with cytomegalovirus. Across donors, most TCR sequences were observed very rarely, whereas some public TCRs were present in many individuals. A few of the identified cytomegalovirus-associated TCR beta chains were confirmed in vitro to be specific for cytomegalovirus antigens. All 120 or so repertoires were used to score co-occurrence in the validation cohort in a later analysis, because that analysis had no HLA typing for the cohort. The authors suggested that the approach could potentially be extended to other disease states and immunological phenotypes. In both the original and validation cohorts, the classifier was reported to diagnose cytomegalovirus status with high specificity and sensitivity.

A note on this clone: Its binding antigen is unknown. The record has no base qualities; no much larger clone is one base away.

The donors were included in the validation cohort of 130 or so subjects, a group kept apart from the roughly 700-subject first cohort. From cysteine to phenylalanine, the CDR3 is 16 amino acids long. Left in the record is the CDR3 DNA by itself, 48 bases read in frame from the first base. The germline V gene provides CDR1 SGHVS and CDR2 FNYEAQ. At the junction V is shortened by 1 base and J by 4 bases; bases outside the gene matches: 7. The material sequenced was PBMCs. The V and J genes are TRBV7-6 and TRBJ1-5, with 7 bases matching TRBD1. This TCR was recovered from a woman under 30 in good health and CMV-seronegative. The CDR3 region has the sequence CASSLGQGDLNQPQHF. In nucleotide form, the sequence is TGTGCCAGCAGCTTAGGGCAGGGGGATCTAAATCAGCCCCAGCATTTT.